The clone carrying this T cell receptor (beta chain) was counted between two and nine times. The data were obtained in a study of blood T cell repertoires in COVID-19. Study at large: Whether acute or convalescent, the COVID-19 samples came from the United States, Italy and Spain. T cells, B-cell-depleted T cells, or PBMCs supplied cDNA or gDNA.

This CDR3 has 15 residues. V was pared by 0 bases and J by 8 bases, with 16 bases between. Germline V gene data show CDR1 as SGHTA and CDR2 as FQGNSA. In the original processing: Quantification of nucleated cells was approximated via reference gene primer amplification. Clones were read by immunoSEQ multiplex PCR, and TCRdb kept only the in-frame ones, dropping some. V and J calls and clone size are as listed in that table; D and trimming were resolved from the DNA. The sample lists roughly 250,000 clones; roughly 80% were seen once. This TCR was sampled from a woman in her seventies with acute or convalescent COVID-19. This chain links TRBV7-2 with TRBJ1-2; D is unclear. Specimen: peripheral blood. The CDR3 DNA sequence: TGTGCCAGCAGCTTAGCCCCACTGAATATGGTAGGCTACACCTTC. Its protein product is CASSLAPLNMVGYTF.